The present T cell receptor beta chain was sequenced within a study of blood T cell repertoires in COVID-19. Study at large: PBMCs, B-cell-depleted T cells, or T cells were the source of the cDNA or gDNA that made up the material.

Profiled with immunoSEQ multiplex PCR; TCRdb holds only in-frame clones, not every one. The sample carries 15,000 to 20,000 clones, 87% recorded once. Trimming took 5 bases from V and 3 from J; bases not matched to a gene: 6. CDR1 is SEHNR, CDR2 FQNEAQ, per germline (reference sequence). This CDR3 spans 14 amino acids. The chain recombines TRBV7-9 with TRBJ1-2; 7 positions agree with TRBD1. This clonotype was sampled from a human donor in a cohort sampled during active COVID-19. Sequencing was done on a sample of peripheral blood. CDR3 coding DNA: TGTGCCAGCAGCGACGCCACAGGGGACTATGGCTACACCTTC. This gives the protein CASSDATGDYGYTF.